The sequence of this TCR beta chain was determined in a study of T cell responses to AZD1222 COVID-19 vaccine. V was pared by 4 bases and J by 6 bases, with 15 bases between. The germline V gene has CDR1 KGHSH and CDR2 LQKENI. This CDR3 has 15 residues. Assay used: immunoSEQ multiplex PCR; TCRdb lists only in-frame clones, some missing. Altogether 150,000 or so clones are present, about nine tenths being singletons, with the ten largest covering more than 5%. Concerning this clone itself: The antigen is unknown.

Study outcomes and limitations: Breadth and depth of Spike-specific TCRs rose after two AZD1222 doses.

The rearrangement joins TRBV18 to TRBJ1-4; D may be TRBD1 (5 bases). This specimen was peripheral blood, taken on day 0 of AZD1222 vaccination. The clonotype was recovered from an adult in good health. DNA of the CDR3: TGTGCCAGCTCACGATACATGGGACGGGATGAAAAACTGTTTTTT. It specifies CASSRYMGRDEKLFF.